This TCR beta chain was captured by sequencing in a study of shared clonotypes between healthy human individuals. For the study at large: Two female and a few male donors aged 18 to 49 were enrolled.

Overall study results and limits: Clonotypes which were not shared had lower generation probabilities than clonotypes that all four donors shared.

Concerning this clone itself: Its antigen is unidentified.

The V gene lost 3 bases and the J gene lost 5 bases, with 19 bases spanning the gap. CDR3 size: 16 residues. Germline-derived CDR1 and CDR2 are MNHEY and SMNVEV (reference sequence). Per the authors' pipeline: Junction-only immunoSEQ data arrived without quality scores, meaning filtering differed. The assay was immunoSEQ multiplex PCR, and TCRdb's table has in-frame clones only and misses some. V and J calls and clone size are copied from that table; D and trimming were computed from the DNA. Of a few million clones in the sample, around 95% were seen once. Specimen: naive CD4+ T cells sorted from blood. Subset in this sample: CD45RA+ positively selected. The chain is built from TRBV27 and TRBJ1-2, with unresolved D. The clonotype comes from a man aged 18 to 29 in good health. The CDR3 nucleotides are TGTGCCAGCAGTTTTACGGCAGGAGGTCTGACTTATGGCTACACCTTC. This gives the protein CASSFTAGGLTYGYTF.